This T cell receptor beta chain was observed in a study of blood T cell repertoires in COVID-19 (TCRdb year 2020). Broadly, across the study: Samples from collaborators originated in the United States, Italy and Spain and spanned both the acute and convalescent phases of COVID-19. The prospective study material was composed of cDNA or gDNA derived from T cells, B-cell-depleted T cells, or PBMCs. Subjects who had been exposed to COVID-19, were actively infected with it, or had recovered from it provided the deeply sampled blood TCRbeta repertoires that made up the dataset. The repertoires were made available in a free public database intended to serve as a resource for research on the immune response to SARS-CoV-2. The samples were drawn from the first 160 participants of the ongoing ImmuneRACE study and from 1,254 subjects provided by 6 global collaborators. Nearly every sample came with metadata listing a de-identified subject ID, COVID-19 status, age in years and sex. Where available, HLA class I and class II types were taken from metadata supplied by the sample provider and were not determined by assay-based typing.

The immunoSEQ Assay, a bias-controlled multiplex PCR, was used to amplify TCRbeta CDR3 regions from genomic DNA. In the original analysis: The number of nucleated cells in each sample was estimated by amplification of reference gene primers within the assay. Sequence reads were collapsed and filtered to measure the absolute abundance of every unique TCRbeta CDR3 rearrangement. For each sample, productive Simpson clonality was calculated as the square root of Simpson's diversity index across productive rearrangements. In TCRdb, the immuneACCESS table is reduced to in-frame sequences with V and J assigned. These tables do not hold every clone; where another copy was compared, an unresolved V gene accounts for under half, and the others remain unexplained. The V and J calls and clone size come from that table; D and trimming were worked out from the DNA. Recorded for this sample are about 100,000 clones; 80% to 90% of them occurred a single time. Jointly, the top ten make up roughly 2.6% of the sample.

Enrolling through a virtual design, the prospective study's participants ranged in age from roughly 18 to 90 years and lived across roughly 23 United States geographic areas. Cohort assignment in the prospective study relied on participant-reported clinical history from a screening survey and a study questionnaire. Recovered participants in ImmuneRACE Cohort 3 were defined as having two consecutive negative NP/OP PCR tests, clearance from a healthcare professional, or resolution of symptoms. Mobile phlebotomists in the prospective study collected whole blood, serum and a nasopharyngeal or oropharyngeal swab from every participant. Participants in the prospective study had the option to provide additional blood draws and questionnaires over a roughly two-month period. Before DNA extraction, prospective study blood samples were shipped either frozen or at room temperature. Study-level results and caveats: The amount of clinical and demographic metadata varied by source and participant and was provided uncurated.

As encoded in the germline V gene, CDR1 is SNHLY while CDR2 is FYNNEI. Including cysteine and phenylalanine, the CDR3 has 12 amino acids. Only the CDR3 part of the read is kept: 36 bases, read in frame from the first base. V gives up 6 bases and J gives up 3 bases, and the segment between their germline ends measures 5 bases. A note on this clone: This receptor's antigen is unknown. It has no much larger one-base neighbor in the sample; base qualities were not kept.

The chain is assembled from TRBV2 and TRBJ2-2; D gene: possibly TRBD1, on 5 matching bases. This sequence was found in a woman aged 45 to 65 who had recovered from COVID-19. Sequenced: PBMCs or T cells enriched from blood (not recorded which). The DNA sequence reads TGTGCCAGCAGCAGGGACACCGGGGAGCTGTTTTTT. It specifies CASSRDTGELFF.